This entry features one T cell receptor beta chain sequence. Ten or more counts support this clonotype. The antigen it binds to is not known. No base-level quality is on record; no much larger clone is a single base apart. These data are taken from a study of CD8+CD57+ T cells in acquired aplastic anemia (dated by TCRdb to between 2017 and 2018). At the level of the whole study: On average, sorted CD4+ and CD8+ cells yielded around 3.4 ug of extracted DNA, with a range of roughly 0.18 to 30 ug. An average of approximately 10 million reads for CD4+ cells and 11 million or so reads for CD8+ cells was obtained from healthy donor samples.

TCR beta VDJ combination and CDR3 sequence profiling used genomic DNA as the template. An Illumina HiSeq 2000 was the platform used for TCR repertoire sequencing. Concerning the study's data processing: TRBV/TRBJ rearrangement plots, CDR3 size and DJ length profiles, and Simpson's diversity index were used to assess repertoires. The immunodominant clone was defined as the most abundant DNA sequence in deep sequencing data. CDR3 amino acid sequences were screened for sharing across subjects and were compared with published repertoires and the VDJdb database. TCRdb passed the public sequencing reads through fastp at Q25 and MiXCR, retaining productive beta sequences. Entries that share a CDR3 protein sequence are merged under the most common genes and DNA. TCRdb's processing, not the study's, gives the V and J calls here. The sample contains about 210,000 distinct CDR3 sequences, almost 35% of them found a single time. 1% to 1.3% of the sample belongs to the ten largest clones.

In the study, sorted CD4+ and CD8+ blood T cells from patients with severe aplastic anemia and from healthy subjects underwent deep sequencing of TCR repertoires. Ficoll-Paque density gradient centrifugation was used to isolate peripheral blood mononuclear cells. CD4+ and CD8+ T cells were sorted by FACS or magnetic beads before DNA extraction. Overall study results and their limits: Although roughly 29 CD8+ CDR3 sequences were shared by patients and controls, these sequences appeared highly expressed in patients and within the immunodominant clones of patients. No significant difference in CD8+ Simpson's diversity was found between patients and healthy controls (P=0.060).

Input material: sorted CD4+, CD8+, or CD8+CD57+ T cells (not recorded which) from PBMCs. This TCR was recovered from a human donor in good health, serving as a control.

This receptor carries the CDR3 CASSVDEKMNTEAFF. The DNA sequence follows: TGTGCCAGCAGCGTAGATGAGAAAATGAACACTGAAGCTTTCTTT. The rearrangement combines TRBV9 with TRBJ1-1; the D gene cannot be resolved reliably. In the germline V gene, CDR1 corresponds to SGDLS and CDR2 to YYNGEE. V lost 0 bases and J lost 0 bases; the stretch between them is 9 bases long. Spanning cysteine to phenylalanine, the CDR3 consists of 15 amino acids. Only the CDR3 DNA is retained, 45 bases long and in frame from the first base.